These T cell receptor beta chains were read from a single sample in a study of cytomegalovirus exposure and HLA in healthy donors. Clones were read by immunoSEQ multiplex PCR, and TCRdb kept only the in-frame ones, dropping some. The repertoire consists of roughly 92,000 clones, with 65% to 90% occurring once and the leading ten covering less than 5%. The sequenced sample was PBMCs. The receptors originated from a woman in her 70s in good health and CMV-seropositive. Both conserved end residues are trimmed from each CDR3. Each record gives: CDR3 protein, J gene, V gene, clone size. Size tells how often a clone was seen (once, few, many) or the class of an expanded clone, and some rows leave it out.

CDR3aa: SVKLQGATDTQY; j_gene: TRBJ2-3; v_gene: TRBV29-1; abundance: NA
CDR3aa: AISESSETQY; j_gene: TRBJ2-5; v_gene: TRBV10-3; abundance: NA
CDR3aa: ASSLADNLYEKLF; j_gene: TRBJ1-4; v_gene: TRBV4-2; abundance: NA
CDR3aa: ASSLGGSATGELF; j_gene: TRBJ2-2; v_gene: TRBV19; abundance: few
CDR3aa: ASSQGGGDYEQY; j_gene: TRBJ2-7; v_gene: TRBV4-2; abundance: NA
CDR3aa: AIDRGGREQY; j_gene: TRBJ2-7; v_gene: TRBV28; abundance: NA
CDR3aa: ASSIRDTDTQY; j_gene: TRBJ2-3; v_gene: TRBV19; abundance: NA
CDR3aa: AWSESGRGKDTQY; j_gene: TRBJ2-3; v_gene: TRBV30; abundance: NA
CDR3aa: ASSSPTSGRTYEQY; j_gene: TRBJ2-7; v_gene: TRBV28; abundance: NA
CDR3aa: ASSLELAPTGELF; j_gene: TRBJ2-2; v_gene: TRBV5-1; abundance: NA
CDR3aa: ASSGGAAPRVDTQY; j_gene: TRBJ2-3; v_gene: TRBV9; abundance: NA
CDR3aa: ASSLPSGLSYEQY; j_gene: TRBJ2-7; v_gene: TRBV11-3; abundance: NA
CDR3aa: ASSLSPRGNEQY; j_gene: TRBJ2-7; v_gene: TRBV11-3; abundance: NA
CDR3aa: ASSWGQPNYEQY; j_gene: TRBJ2-7; v_gene: TRBV28; abundance: NA
CDR3aa: ASSQDRGPGGEKLF; j_gene: TRBJ1-4; v_gene: TRBV4-3; abundance: NA
CDR3aa: ASRGGGHEQF; j_gene: TRBJ2-1; v_gene: TRBV5-1; abundance: NA
CDR3aa: ASSLNRISGSTEAF; j_gene: TRBJ1-1; v_gene: TRBV5-6; abundance: NA
CDR3aa: SVAGESSTDTQY; j_gene: TRBJ2-3; v_gene: TRBV29-1; abundance: NA
CDR3aa: ASSPGTGGGFGNQPQH; j_gene: TRBJ1-5; v_gene: TRBV18; abundance: NA
CDR3aa: ASSPPGQGRETQY; j_gene: TRBJ2-5; v_gene: TRBV4-3; abundance: NA
CDR3aa: SAEASRPGPQY; j_gene: TRBJ2-3; v_gene: TRBV29-1; abundance: NA
CDR3aa: ASSSRTRGFTDTQY; j_gene: TRBJ2-3; v_gene: TRBV6-6; abundance: NA
CDR3aa: ASNPSGGGEQF; j_gene: TRBJ2-1; v_gene: TRBV27; abundance: few
CDR3aa: ASSPDSGSWNEQF; j_gene: TRBJ2-1; v_gene: TRBV7-2; abundance: once
CDR3aa: ASRVTGITEAF; j_gene: TRBJ1-1; v_gene: TRBV6-1; abundance: NA
CDR3aa: SLQGASSYNEQF; j_gene: TRBJ2-1; v_gene: TRBV29-1; abundance: few
CDR3aa: ASSSQGYEQY; j_gene: TRBJ2-7; v_gene: TRBV7-6; abundance: NA
CDR3aa: ASSLGLTVRVTDTQY; j_gene: TRBJ2-3; v_gene: TRBV5-6; abundance: NA
CDR3aa: ASSQASLAGVWYEQY; j_gene: TRBJ2-7; v_gene: TRBV4-1; abundance: NA
CDR3aa: ASSLAGVRIGELF; j_gene: TRBJ2-2; v_gene: TRBV7-2; abundance: NA
CDR3aa: ASSLGSGHSYEQY; j_gene: TRBJ2-7; v_gene: TRBV7-2; abundance: NA
CDR3aa: ASSLRQGGSGANVLT; j_gene: TRBJ2-6; v_gene: TRBV4-2; abundance: few
CDR3aa: ASSEATSANYEQY; j_gene: TRBJ2-7; v_gene: TRBV2; abundance: NA
CDR3aa: ASRPPGNYGYT; j_gene: TRBJ1-2; v_gene: TRBV6-6; abundance: NA
CDR3aa: ASSPGQDRGYT; j_gene: TRBJ1-2; v_gene: TRBV7-3; abundance: NA
CDR3aa: ASSPGQFTDTQY; j_gene: TRBJ2-3; v_gene: TRBV6-5; abundance: NA
CDR3aa: ASSVKDISYT; j_gene: TRBJ1-2; v_gene: TRBV7-9; abundance: NA
CDR3aa: ASNDRGNYGYT; j_gene: TRBJ1-2; v_gene: TRBV6-5; abundance: NA
CDR3aa: ASSLPSGGQETQY; j_gene: TRBJ2-5; v_gene: TRBV5-1; abundance: NA
CDR3aa: APGASGVDTQY; j_gene: TRBJ2-3; v_gene: TRBV7-9; abundance: NA
CDR3aa: ASSLQMASGSNEQF; j_gene: TRBJ2-1; v_gene: TRBV11-2; abundance: NA
CDR3aa: SSSLSSPGGGGNQETQY; j_gene: TRBJ2-5; v_gene: TRBV7-9; abundance: NA
CDR3aa: ASSQGDREPYEQY; j_gene: NA; v_gene: TRBV5-6; abundance: once
CDR3aa: ASSGRVTGELF; j_gene: TRBJ2-2; v_gene: TRBV2; abundance: NA
CDR3aa: ASSSSLIGTHQGANQPQH; j_gene: TRBJ1-5; v_gene: TRBV19; abundance: NA
CDR3aa: ASSPVGGVKHEQY; j_gene: TRBJ2-7; v_gene: TRBV6-1; abundance: medium-sized
CDR3aa: ASSQVSTSYNEQF; j_gene: TRBJ2-1; v_gene: TRBV4-3; abundance: NA
CDR3aa: ASSYGPHRGVGYNEQF; j_gene: TRBJ2-1; v_gene: TRBV28; abundance: NA
CDR3aa: ASSTFPGGDGGELF; j_gene: TRBJ2-2; v_gene: TRBV25-1; abundance: NA
CDR3aa: ASSQDYSTPYEQY; j_gene: TRBJ2-7; v_gene: TRBV5-1; abundance: few
CDR3aa: ASSQDSGQSSGNTIY; j_gene: TRBJ1-3; v_gene: TRBV4-2; abundance: NA
CDR3aa: ASGRGQGKGYT; j_gene: TRBJ1-2; v_gene: TRBV6-5; abundance: NA